The sequence of this T cell receptor beta chain was determined in a study of cytomegalovirus exposure and HLA in healthy donors. Study results and limitations: A link between a missense DCLRE1C variant and TCR beta V- and J-gene trimming emerged from a later analysis.

V dropped 7 bases and J dropped 2 bases, with 15 bases sitting between them. The CDR3 consists of 15 residues. CDR1 and CDR2 from the germline V gene are SNHLY and FYNNEI. Healthy donors of bone marrow made up the group. As to this clone: Its antigen is currently unknown.

A multiplex PCR was run with 60 Vbeta primers and 13 Jbeta primers. Measured with immunoSEQ multiplex PCR; TCRdb has only the in-frame clones, and not every one. The table includes fewer than 150,000 clones, about three quarters detected once. Sequencing input: PBMCs. This rearrangement joins TRBV2 to TRBJ1-5; D gene ambiguous. The receptor was derived from a man aged 18 to 30 in good health and CMV-seronegative. The CDR3 protein is CASNRFVQGNQPQHF. As DNA, the CDR3 is TGTGCCAGCAATAGGTTCGTCCAGGGCAATCAGCCCCAGCATTTT.